These 30 T cell receptor beta chains share one sample of origin, sequenced in a study of blood T cell repertoires in COVID-19. Generated by immunoSEQ multiplex PCR, the TCRdb table keeps only in-frame clones and is missing some. Of around 320,000 clones in the sample, roughly 91% were seen once. The sequenced sample consisted of peripheral blood. These receptors originate from a woman between 25 and 40 years old with COVID-19, enrolled during active disease.

The chain joins TRBV12-5 to TRBJ2-7; maybe TRBD1 (6 bases). Germline CDR1 and CDR2: LGHNT and FRNRAP. V was clipped by 6 bases and J by 4 bases, with 19 bases between them. There are 15 residues in the CDR3. The DNA of the CDR3 is TGTGCTAGTGGCTCGATCGGGACACTTGAATACGAGCAGTACTTC. It translates to CASGSIGTLEYEQYF. The full variable domain, rest sourced from reference TRBV12-5 and TRBJ2-7, is DARVTQTPRHKVTEMGQEVTMRCQPILGHNTVFWYRQTMMQGLELLAYFRNRAPLDDSGMPKDRFSAEMPDATLATLKIQPSEPRDSAVYFCASGSIGTLEYEQYFGPGTRLTVT.

The chain recombines TRBV5-6 with TRBJ1-2; D uncertain. The germline V gene encodes CDR1 SGHDT and CDR2 YYEEEE. The CDR3 contains 12 residues. Trimming stripped 3 bases from V and 5 bases from J, with 8 bases between. The CDR3 is CASSSSLYGYTF. The DNA for the CDR3 is TGTGCCAGCAGCTCGAGCCTTTATGGCTACACCTTC.

V usage is TRBV7-6 and J usage is TRBJ2-5; D unresolved. CDR1 SGHVS and CDR2 FNYEAQ come from the germline V gene. The CDR3 has 16 residues. Trimming shortened V by 0 bases and J by 1 base, and 12 bases separated the two germline ends. The CDR3 spells CASSLAQPWAQETQYF. CDR3 bases: TGTGCCAGCAGCTTAGCGCAACCGTGGGCCCAAGAGACCCAGTACTTC.

In its sample, this clone was seen a few times. The chain is built from TRBV19 and TRBJ1-2; D is perhaps TRBD1 (5 bases). The CDR3 loop spans 17 amino acids. Germline V CDR1 and CDR2: LNHDA, SQIVND (reference sequence). V gave up 1 base and J gave up 7 bases, with 22 bases separating them. In nucleotides, the CDR3 is TGTGCCAGTAGTATAGGGGGGGAGATTAATTTAGGATTTGGCTACACCTTC. Translating it yields CASSIGGEINLGFGYTF.

The V and J genes are TRBV11-3 and TRBJ1-1; D is perhaps TRBD1 (6 bases). CDR3 length equals 13 residues. CDR1 and CDR2 (germline): SGHNT, YENEEA. Between the trimmed V and J ends, which lost 4 bases and 10 bases, there was a span of 16 bases. The CDR3 spells CASSSEQGARAFF. CDR3 sequence (DNA): TGTGCCAGCAGCTCAGAACAGGGAGCGAGAGCTTTCTTT. The full variable domain, rest sourced from reference TRBV11-3 and TRBJ1-1, is EAGVVQSPRYKIIEKKQPVAFWCNPISGHNTLYWYLQNLGQGPELLIRYENEEAVDDSQLPKDRFSAERLKGVDSTLKIQPAELGDSAVYLCASSSEQGARAFFGQGTRLTVV.

The J gene is TRBJ1-2, the V gene TRBV6-5, with D maybe TRBD1 (5 bases). V dropped 2 bases and J dropped 2 bases, with 15 bases sitting between them. This CDR3 is 16 amino acids long. The germline V gene encodes CDR1 MNHEY and CDR2 SVGAGI. The chain's CDR3 is CASSYLRGSPNYGYTF. The CDR3 nucleotides read TGTGCCAGCAGTTACCTCCGGGGGAGTCCCAACTATGGCTACACCTTC.

The table lists this clone with many counts. At the DNA level, this CDR3 is encoded by other sequences in the same sample as well. This chain connects TRBV6-5 to TRBJ2-7; TRBD2 might be the D (5 bases). The CDR3 loop spans 11 amino acids. The V end was cut by 10 bases, the J end by 4 bases, with 11 bases between. CDR1 MNHEY and CDR2 SVGAGI come from the germline V gene. The CDR3 is CAITRGYEQYF. The DNA of the CDR3 is TGTGCCATCACCCGGGGATACGAGCAGTACTTC.

This chain links TRBV21-1 with TRBJ1-2. TRBV21-1 is annotated as a pseudogene. This CDR3 contains 13 residues. The CDR3 DNA is TGTGCCAGCAGCAAAGCGCTAAGCCGCGGGGACACCTTC. Translated: CASSKALSRGDTF.

V and J are TRBV5-4 and TRBJ1-2; possible D gene TRBD1, 5 bases. The CDR3 length is 13 residues. Germline V gene data show CDR1 as SGHNT and CDR2 as YYREEE (reference sequence). Trimming took 0 bases from V and 7 from J, leaving 10 bases between them. CDR3 amino acids: CASSLVGVGGYTF. The CDR3 nucleotides read TGTGCCAGCAGCTTGGTAGGGGTAGGTGGCTACACCTTC.

As to this clone: Other DNA sequences in this sample translate to the same CDR3. The chain couples TRBV3-1 (or the pseudogene TRBV3-2) to TRBJ1-2; TRBD1 matches at 8 bases. The V segment lost 4 bases and the J segment 5 bases; nucleotides outside the gene matches: 9. Germline V gene lookup returns CDR1 LGHDT and CDR2 YNNKEL (reference sequence). This CDR3 comprises 15 residues. DNA of the CDR3: TGTGCCAGCAGCCGTTCCGGACAGGGCTGGTATGGCTACACCTTC. Translation gives CASSRSGQGWYGYTF.

The V call is TRBV2, the J call TRBJ2-3, with a possible D match to TRBD1 (5 bases). CDR3 size: 16 residues. Germline V lookup: CDR1 SNHLY, CDR2 FYNNEI. V gave up 4 bases and J gave up 0 bases, with 14 bases separating them. The CDR3 coding sequence is TGTGCCAGCAGTGTTTCTTACAGGACCAGCACAGATACGCAGTATTTT. Translated: CASSVSYRTSTDTQYF.

This chain links TRBV30 with TRBJ2-3, with 13 nucleotides matching TRBD2. Germline V gene data show CDR1 as GTSNPN and CDR2 as SVGIG (reference sequence). V lost 1 base to trimming and J lost 1 base; unmatched junction nucleotides: 5. The CDR3 spans 17 residues. The CDR3 nucleotides read TGTGCCTGGAGTGGACTAGCGGGGGGCCCGGGCACAGATACGCAGTATTTT. This encodes CAWSGLAGGPGTDTQYF. The complete variable domain, with remaining parts taken from reference TRBV30 and TRBJ2-3, reads SQTIHQWPATLVQPVGSPLSLECTVEGTSNPNLYWYRQAAGRGLQLLFYSVGIGQISSEVPQNLSASRPQDRQFILSSKKLLLSDSGFYLCAWSGLAGGPGTDTQYFGPGTRLTVL.

V and J are TRBV27 and TRBJ1-1; possible D gene TRBD1, 5 bases. The germline CDR1 and CDR2 sequences are MNHEY and SMNVEV (reference sequence). Deletions cut 8 bases from V and 2 bases from J, with 12 bases between. This CDR3 contains 13 residues. In DNA, the CDR3 is TGTGCCAGCGGTTGGGGACTCAACACTGAAGCTTTCTTT. Amino acids: CASGWGLNTEAFF.

V usage is TRBV11-2 and J usage is TRBJ2-7, with 12 bases lining up with TRBD2. V gave up 0 bases and J gave up 4 bases; unmatched junction bases: 7. CDR1 and CDR2 from the germline V gene are SGHAT and FQNNGV. The length of the CDR3 is 17 residues. In DNA, the CDR3 is TGTGCCAGCAGCTTAGATTCTAGCGGGGGGGAGATGTACGAGCAGTACTTC. As protein: CASSLDSSGGEMYEQYF.

In DNA form, the CDR3 reads TGTGCCAGTAGTATAGCCGGTGAGGTGGTGCAGCCCCAGCATTTT. This translates into CASSIAGEVVQPQHF. V and J are TRBV19 and TRBJ1-5; D is ambiguous. With 1 base removed from V and 7 bases from J, the gap between germline ends came to 14 bases. Germline V gives CDR1 LNHDA, CDR2 SQIVND (reference sequence). The CDR3 extends over 15 amino acids. Looking up the rest from reference TRBV19 and TRBJ1-5 gives the full variable domain: DGGITQSPKYLFRKEGQNVTLSCEQNLNHDAMYWYRQDPGQGLRLIYYSQIVNDFQKGDIAEGYSVSREKKESFPLTVTSAQKNPTAFYLCASSIAGEVVQPQHFGDGTRLSIL.

The genes are TRBV10-1 and TRBJ2-3, with TRBD2 matching 7 bases. There are 15 residues in the CDR3. V shed 3 bases, J shed 6 bases, and the junction held 9 bases outside the gene matches. Germline CDR1 WNHNN, CDR2 SYGVQD (reference sequence). The CDR3 DNA sequence: TGCGCCAGCAGTGAAACTAGCGATGGTATCGATACGCAGTATTTT. It encodes CASSETSDGIDTQYF.

V is TRBV30 and J is TRBJ1-2; 9 bases are a match to TRBD1. Germline loops: CDR1 GTSNPN, CDR2 SVGIG (reference sequence). There are 14 residues in the CDR3. The junction had 10 bases not matched to a gene; V was cut back by 3 bases and J by 8 bases. Here the CDR3 reads CAWSATGGAVGYTF. Written as DNA, the CDR3 is TGTGCCTGGAGCGCCACAGGGGGCGCGGTGGGCTACACCTTC.

V and J are TRBV24-1 and TRBJ1-5; D not resolved. This CDR3 is built from 14 residues. V shed 3 bases and J shed 3 bases, with 8 bases lying between them. CDR1 is KGHDR, CDR2 SFDVKD, per germline. This CDR3 is CATSDGDINQPQHF. The DNA for the CDR3 is TGTGCCACCAGTGATGGCGACATCAATCAGCCCCAGCATTTT.

V gene TRBV7-2 combines with J gene TRBJ1-1; D remains unclear. V was clipped by 5 bases and J by 0 bases, with 10 bases between them. The CDR3 totals 14 residues. From germline, CDR1 is SGHTA and CDR2 FQGNSA. CDR3 DNA sequence: TGTGCCAGCAGCCGCGGACTGATGAACACTGAAGCTTTCTTT. Translating it yields CASSRGLMNTEAFF.

J is TRBJ1-6 and V is TRBV7-6; 8 bases are shared with TRBD1. Germline V gene sequence: CDR1 SGHVS, CDR2 FNYEAQ. V dropped 2 bases and J dropped 11; count of bases not matched to a gene: 8. This CDR3 comprises 15 residues. The CDR3 nucleotides read TGTGCCAGCAGCTTATCGGTCAGGGGGCAGACACCCCTCCACTTT. Amino acid sequence: CASSLSVRGQTPLHF.

The rearrangement uses TRBV7-7 and TRBJ2-1, with a weak D call TRBD1 (5 bases). V was pared by 5 bases and J by 4 bases, with 9 bases between. This CDR3 contains 13 residues. The germline V gene has CDR1 SSHAT and CDR2 FNYEAQ (reference sequence). The CDR3 here is CASSLGLYNEQFF. CDR3 coding DNA: TGTGCCAGCAGCCTGGGGCTTTACAATGAGCAGTTCTTC.

The gene calls are TRBV19 and TRBJ2-7; 9 bases align to TRBD1. The germline V gene encodes CDR1 LNHDA and CDR2 SQIVND (reference sequence). The length of the CDR3 is 15 residues. The trim removed 5 bases at V and 6 bases at J, leaving 11 bases unmatched. CDR3: CASSSWDRDSREQYF. The CDR3 DNA sequence: TGTGCCAGTAGTTCATGGGACAGGGACAGTCGCGAGCAGTACTTC. Based on the CDR3 plus reference TRBV19 and TRBJ2-7, the full variable domain is DGGITQSPKYLFRKEGQNVTLSCEQNLNHDAMYWYRQDPGQGLRLIYYSQIVNDFQKGDIAEGYSVSREKKESFPLTVTSAQKNPTAFYLCASSSWDRDSREQYFGPGTRLTVT.

The chain couples TRBV24-1 to TRBJ1-2; D uncertain. Per the germline V gene, CDR1 is KGHDR and CDR2 is SFDVKD. V lost 3 bases and J lost 7, with 17 bases in between. The length of the CDR3 is 15 residues. CDR3: CATSDVDGMVSGYTF. The CDR3, as DNA: TGTGCCACCAGTGATGTAGACGGGATGGTGAGTGGCTACACCTTC.

The V and J genes are TRBV6-7 and TRBJ2-7; possible D gene TRBD1, 5 bases. TRBV6-7 is flagged as an ORF with uncertain function. The CDR3 is 16 residues long. V was cut by 1 base and J by 5 bases, with 18 bases left in between. CDR3 residues: CASSYYSWQGLHEQYF. DNA of the CDR3: TGTGCCAGCAGTTACTATTCGTGGCAGGGCCTCCACGAGCAGTACTTC.

The chain combines TRBV3-1 (or the pseudogene TRBV3-2) with TRBJ2-5; 7 nucleotides align to TRBD1. The germline gives CDR1 LGHDT, CDR2 YNNKEL (reference sequence). The CDR3 consists of 14 residues. With 7 bases clipped from V and 2 bases from J, the junction kept 7 bases outside the gene matches. The CDR3 DNA is TGTGCCAGCAAGACCTGGGACAGACAAGAGACCCAGTACTTC. This gives the protein CASKTWDRQETQYF.

The chain is built from TRBV20-1 and TRBJ2-7; TRBD1 is a possible D gene (6 bases). Trimming cost V 3 bases and J 3 bases, with 15 bases left between them. From germline, CDR1 is DFQATT and CDR2 SNEGSKA (reference sequence). The CDR3 is 14 residues long. DNA for the CDR3: TGCAGTGCTAGTTTACAGGGTTTAGGCTACGAGCAGTACTTC. It translates to CSASLQGLGYEQYF.

Here the CDR3 reads CASSPVGDAGEQFF. The CDR3 DNA is TGTGCCAGCAGCCCGGTGGGGGATGCGGGAGAGCAGTTCTTC. The chain uses TRBV7-9 and TRBJ2-1; D possibly corresponds to TRBD2 (6 bases). There are 14 residues in the CDR3. CDR1 and CDR2 from the germline V gene are SEHNR and FQNEAQ (reference sequence). Trimming took off 5 bases at V and 10 bases at J, with 18 bases between the two ends.

This clone was recorded a few times. The V call is TRBV3-1 (or the pseudogene TRBV3-2), the J call TRBJ1-2; TRBD1 might be the D (5 bases). Deletions cut 0 bases from V and 1 base from J, with 15 bases between. Germline V gene sequence: CDR1 LGHDT, CDR2 YNNKEL (reference sequence). CDR3 size: 17 residues. CDR3 sequence (DNA): TGTGCCAGCAGCCAAGAGTACCGGTTTCAGGGTAACTATGGCTACACCTTC. This gives the protein CASSQEYRFQGNYGYTF.

The gene calls are TRBV11-2 and TRBJ2-5; 7 positions match TRBD2. Germline loops: CDR1 SGHAT, CDR2 FQNNGV. V gave up 3 bases and J gave up 0 bases; unmatched junction bases: 4. This CDR3 spans 15 amino acids. Here the CDR3 reads CASSFSGGYQETQYF. The CDR3 DNA follows: TGTGCCAGCAGCTTTTCCGGGGGGTACCAAGAGACCCAGTACTTC.

The chain couples TRBV13 to TRBJ2-3, with 7 bases identical to TRBD2. Germline V gives CDR1 PRHDT, CDR2 FYEKMQ (reference sequence). V shed 8 bases and J 2 bases; nucleotides not matched to a gene: 13. The CDR3 spans 16 residues. The CDR3 coding sequence is TGTGCCAGCTCGAAGAGGTGGGGGGGACCCACAGATACGCAGTATTTT. This encodes CASSKRWGGPTDTQYF.